The clone carrying this T cell receptor (beta chain) was detected only a few times. No antigen is known for it. These data belong to a study of cytomegalovirus exposure and HLA in healthy donors. Study information: Sequencing of around 200 million T cells in an earlier analysis found around 120 million unique TCR beta sequences. Regarding the study as a whole: Rates of TCR association differed by HLA locus in a later analysis, with DRB1 highest and HLA-C lowest. The authors judged a highly shared variant cluster likely a sequencing artifact.

The germline CDR1 and CDR2 sequences are KGHSH and LQKENI. This CDR3 contains 14 residues. Trimming removed 2 bases from V and 7 bases from J; junction bases left unmatched: 6. Amplification used 60 Vbeta primers and 13 Jbeta primers. TCRdb's copy holds only in-frame clones and misses some; the assay was immunoSEQ multiplex PCR. Seen here are approximately 69,000 clones, approximately 70% observed once, and the top ten hold roughly 21%. This chain joins TRBV18 and TRBJ2-7; TRBD1 aligns across 9 bases. The sequencing input was PBMCs. This sequence originates from a middle-aged man in good health and CMV-seropositive. The CDR3 DNA reads as TGTGCCAGCTCACCAGGACAGGGGAGTTGGGAGCAGTACTTC. Translation: CASSPGQGSWEQYF.